The 28 T cell receptor beta chains in this list originate from one sample, sequenced in a study of shared clonotypes between healthy human individuals. Repertoires were generated with immunoSEQ multiplex PCR, while TCRdb's copy carries only in-frame clones and drops some. The sample has millions of clones; about 95% are singletons. Positively selected for CCR7, the CD45RO-negative cells used as naive CD8 cells excluded terminally differentiated effector memory CD45RA+ cells. Sequencing used naive CD8+ T cells sorted from blood. The receptors shown here come from a man in his late teens or twenties in good health.

This chain joins TRBV30 and TRBJ2-1, with unresolved D. Looked up from germline, CDR1 is GTSNPN and CDR2 is SVGIG (reference sequence). The CDR3 consists of 12 residues. V was cut by 3 bases and J by 8 bases, with 11 bases left in between. CDR3 loop: CAWSGVADEQFF. CDR3 nucleotides: TGTGCCTGGAGCGGTGTGGCGGATGAGCAGTTCTTC.

The J gene is TRBJ2-5, the V gene TRBV9; TRBD1 agrees at 7 bases. This CDR3 has 16 residues. Unmatched junction bases numbered 8, after V lost 3 bases and J lost 0 bases. CDR1 is SGDLS, CDR2 YYNGEE, per germline. The CDR3 region has the DNA TGTGCCAGCAGCGCCAGGGACAGCCGGTACCAAGAGACCCAGTACTTC. Translated: CASSARDSRYQETQYF.

About this clone: Additional DNA sequences in this sample encode the identical CDR3. This sequence joins TRBV6-5 and TRBJ2-3; D perhaps matches TRBD2 (6 bases). Germline CDR1 is MNHEY and CDR2 is SVGAGI. This CDR3 contains 13 residues. The V end was cut by 0 bases, the J end by 6 bases, with 7 bases between. CDR3 residues: CASSYSRGDTQYF. CDR3 in DNA: TGTGCCAGCAGTTACTCCCGGGGGGATACGCAGTATTTT.

As for this clone: At one end the junction does not follow the germline gene, possibly because of a read error. This rearrangement joins TRBV7-9 to TRBJ2-7; 9 bases align to TRBD1. This CDR3 region has 13 residues. The germline V gene has CDR1 SEHNR and CDR2 FQNEAQ (reference sequence). CDR3 nucleotides: TGTGCCAGCAGCCGAGGGACAGGGATGACCCTACTGTTC. Its translation: CASSRGTGMTLLF.

This clone was seen a handful of times. CDR3 coding DNA: TGTGCCAGCGGGGCAGGCGGACAGGGCTACACCTTC. Its protein is CASGAGGQGYTF. The rearrangement uses TRBV6-6 and TRBJ1-2, with D possibly being TRBD1 (6 bases). CDR1 and CDR2 from the germline V gene are MNHNY and SVGAGI (reference sequence). The CDR3 is made up of 12 amino acids. Between the trimmed V and J ends, which lost 8 bases and 8 bases, there was a span of 15 bases.

The gene calls are TRBV6-6 and TRBJ2-7; 12 nucleotides agree with TRBD1. Germline CDR1 MNHNY, CDR2 SVGAGI (reference sequence). The CDR3 covers 16 residues. With V trimmed by 8 bases and J by 7 bases, 15 bases remained unmatched. CDR3 loop: CASPKPRGQGAGEQYF. The CDR3 region has the DNA TGTGCCAGCCCGAAACCCCGGGGACAGGGGGCAGGTGAGCAGTACTTC.

The chain joins TRBV30 to TRBJ2-2, with TRBD1 identical over 11 bases. Per germline, CDR1 GTSNPN and CDR2 SVGIG (reference sequence). The CDR3 extends over 16 amino acids. J was trimmed by 4 bases and V by 2 bases; bases with no gene match: 6. This CDR3 is CAWSPSGQGATGELFF. The CDR3 DNA reads TGTGCCTGGAGTCCCTCCGGACAGGGGGCCACCGGGGAGCTGTTTTTT.

This chain links TRBV5-8 with TRBJ2-7; TRBD2 aligns across 7 bases. This CDR3 contains 16 residues. Per the germline V gene, CDR1 is SGHTS and CDR2 is YDEGEE. Unmatched junction bases numbered 11, after V lost 4 bases and J lost 1 base. The CDR3 nucleotides read TGTGCCAGCAGCCGCGGCGGGGGAGCGATTTCCTACGAGCAGTACTTC. Protein product: CASSRGGGAISYEQYF. The whole variable domain, filled in from reference TRBV5-8 and TRBJ2-7, reads EAGVTQSPTHLIKTRGQQATLRCSPISGHTSVYWYQQALGLGLQFLLWYDEGEERNRGNFPPRFSGRQFPNYSSELNVNALELEDSALYLCASSRGGGAISYEQYFGPGTRLTVT.

This clone was observed a single time. The genes are TRBV10-2 and TRBJ2-5; the match to TRBD2 covers 8 bases. The ends lost 8 bases at V and 3 bases at J; junction bases unmatched: 5. Germline assignment: CDR1 WSHSY and CDR2 SAAADI. CDR3 length: 13 residues. In nucleotides, the CDR3 is TGCGCCAGCGGAGCGGGAGTTGAAGAGACCCAGTACTTC. Its protein product is CASGAGVEETQYF.

Of note for this clone: The sample contains more than one DNA sequence encoding this CDR3. CDR3 nucleotide sequence: TGTGCCAGCAGCTTCGGACTAGCGGGAGACTACGAGCAGTACTTC. Its translation: CASSFGLAGDYEQYF. The V gene is TRBV7-6, the J gene TRBJ2-7, with 13 bases identical to TRBD2. The CDR3 is 15 amino acids. Looked up from germline, CDR1 is SGHVS and CDR2 is FNYEAQ. The V and J ends lost 3 bases and 3 bases, in that order; junction bases with no gene match: 2.

The rearrangement uses TRBV7-9 and TRBJ1-3; D is perhaps TRBD1 (6 bases). Deletions cut 10 bases from V and 2 bases from J, with 15 bases between. CDR3 length: 14 residues. Germline V CDR1 and CDR2: SEHNR, FQNEAQ (reference sequence). CDR3 amino acids: CATGHYVAGNTIYF. The DNA of the CDR3 is TGTGCCACGGGACACTATGTCGCTGGAAACACCATATATTTT.

This chain joins TRBV5-6 and TRBJ2-7; TRBD1 might be the D (7 bases). This CDR3 contains 15 residues. In germline, CDR1 is SGHDT, CDR2 YYEEEE. V shed 4 bases and J shed 3 bases, with 17 bases lying between them. CDR3 sequence: CASSGGTAVFYEQYF. The CDR3 DNA reads as TGTGCCAGCAGCGGCGGGACAGCAGTTTTCTACGAGCAGTACTTC.

The chain combines TRBV4-1 with TRBJ1-1, with 9 bases aligning to TRBD1. The J segment lost 5 bases and the V segment lost 5 bases, leaving 6 bases of the junction unmatched. Per the germline V gene, CDR1 is MGHRA and CDR2 is YSYEKL. The CDR3 runs 14 residues. CDR3: CASSFRQGGTEAFF. CDR3 bases: TGCGCCAGCAGCTTCCGACAGGGGGGGACTGAAGCTTTCTTT.

This rearrangement joins TRBV4-3 to TRBJ2-7; a possible D gene is TRBD2 (5 bases). The CDR3 consists of 17 residues. V gave up 0 bases and J gave up 3 bases, with 18 bases separating them. CDR1 is LGHNA and CDR2 is YSLEER in the germline V gene. CDR3: CASSQDRFIEGFYEQYF. The CDR3 DNA sequence: TGCGCCAGCAGCCAAGATCGCTTTATAGAGGGATTCTACGAGCAGTACTTC.

The chain uses TRBV7-9 and TRBJ1-1, with TRBD1 matching over 10 bases. CDR1 is SEHNR and CDR2 is FQNEAQ in the germline V gene (reference sequence). This CDR3 is built from 16 residues. Germline trimming cut 5 bases from V and 0 bases from J; bases unmatched to any gene: 6. CDR3 in amino acids: CASSRLTGGLNTEAFF. CDR3 sequence (DNA): TGTGCCAGCAGCCGACTGACAGGGGGCTTGAACACTGAAGCTTTCTTT.

Turning to this clone: The conserved phenylalanine or tryptophan normally closing the CDR3 is absent here, so this likely arose from a read error. The chain has TRBV7-2 and TRBJ2-7, with D possibly being TRBD2 (6 bases). Per the germline V gene, CDR1 is SGHTA and CDR2 is FQGNSA. The ends were cut back, 1 base at V and 6 bases at J, with 13 bases in the middle. The CDR3 totals 14 residues. As DNA, the CDR3 is TGTGCCAGCAGCTTAGGACTAGATTTTTCCGAGCAGTACCTC. Translated: CASSLGLDFSEQYL.

The chain employs TRBV28 and TRBJ2-7; D might be TRBD1 or TRBD2, each matching 5 bases. Trimming stripped 5 bases from V and 3 bases from J, with 17 bases between. Germline CDR1 is MDHEN and CDR2 is SYDVKM. The CDR3 length is 15 residues. In DNA form, the CDR3 reads TGTGCCAGCAGTCCTCGGGGCAGGTGGGGCTACGAGCAGTACTTC. It specifies CASSPRGRWGYEQYF.

Only one count was recorded for this clone. The rearrangement uses TRBV29-1 and TRBJ1-1; 11 nucleotides agree with TRBD1. The trim removed 3 bases at V and 6 bases at J, leaving 3 bases unmatched. Germline V gene data show CDR1 as SQVTM and CDR2 as ANQGSEA. The CDR3 runs to 13 residues. The CDR3 region is CSVDLDRGPEAFF. The CDR3 coding sequence is TGCAGCGTTGATTTGGACAGGGGGCCTGAAGCTTTCTTT.

On this clone itself: Other DNA variants within this sample encode the same CDR3. The chain combines TRBV5-6 with TRBJ2-7; the match to TRBD1 covers 8 bases. Trimming removed 2 bases from V and 2 bases from J; junction bases left unmatched: 3. CDR3 length equals 14 residues. Per germline, CDR1 SGHDT and CDR2 YYEEEE. CDR3 residues: CASSFGTGAYEQYF. The CDR3 DNA follows: TGTGCCAGCAGCTTCGGGACAGGAGCCTACGAGCAGTACTTC.

V gene TRBV12-5 combines with J gene TRBJ2-2, with TRBD2 matching over 7 bases. The CDR3 spans 15 residues. J lost 5 bases, V lost 0 bases, and 3 bases had no gene match. Germline V gene sequence: CDR1 LGHNT, CDR2 FRNRAP. The CDR3 coding sequence is TGTGCTAGTGGTTTGGTACTGGGACTAACCGGGGAGCTGTTTTTT. This codes for CASGLVLGLTGELFF.

This chain links TRBV27 with TRBJ2-2; D unclear. The ends were cut back, 4 bases at V and 5 bases at J, with 14 bases in the middle. This CDR3 spans 15 amino acids. The V gene's germline CDR1 is MNHEY and CDR2 SMNVEV (reference sequence). CDR3 coding DNA: TGTGCCAGCAGTTCGACGACCGGGTTAACCGGGGAGCTGTTTTTT. It is translated as CASSSTTGLTGELFF.

The V and J genes are TRBV2 and TRBJ1-2; D is unclear. V was pared by 1 base and J by 8 bases, with 17 bases between. Germline-derived CDR1 and CDR2 are SNHLY and FYNNEI. This CDR3 is built from 15 residues. CDR3 region: CASSEEGTTMFGYTF. In DNA form, the CDR3 reads TGTGCCAGCAGTGAAGAAGGAACAACTATGTTCGGCTACACCTTC.

The chain uses TRBV7-3 and TRBJ1-1; no reliable D call. CDR3 length: 15 residues. Trimming left V 2 bases short and J 1 base short, with 11 bases between. Germline-derived CDR1 and CDR2 are SGHTA and FQGTGA. DNA for the CDR3: TGTGCCAGCAGCTTACGTCCAGGAGAGAACACTGAAGCTTTCTTT. Protein sequence: CASSLRPGENTEAFF.

V and J are TRBV7-9 and TRBJ2-3; 9 nucleotides line up with TRBD2. CDR1 and CDR2 (germline): SEHNR, FQNEAQ (reference sequence). There are 14 residues in the CDR3. V shed 4 bases and J 5 bases; nucleotides not matched to a gene: 4. The CDR3 bases are TGTGCCAGCAGCTACGGACTAGCGCTAGATACGCAGTATTTT. Protein product: CASSYGLALDTQYF.

The chain uses TRBV28 and TRBJ1-1; D call uncertain. The CDR3 loop spans 14 amino acids. V was pared by 4 bases and J by 0 bases, with 9 bases between. Germline V gene lookup returns CDR1 MDHEN and CDR2 SYDVKM. The CDR3 is CASSWVGLNTEAFF. In nucleotides, the CDR3 is TGTGCCAGCAGTTGGGTAGGTTTGAACACTGAAGCTTTCTTT. Variable domain in full (rest from reference TRBV28 and TRBJ1-1): DVKVTQSSRYLVKRTGEKVFLECVQDMDHENMFWYRQDPGLGLRLIYFSYDVKMKEKGDIPEGYSVSREKKERFSLILESASTNQTSMYLCASSWVGLNTEAFFGQGTRLTVV.

This rearrangement joins TRBV18 to TRBJ2-7, with TRBD2 identical over 9 bases. Germline V gives CDR1 KGHSH, CDR2 LQKENI. This CDR3 is built from 15 residues. J lost 5 bases, V lost 1 base, and 6 bases had no gene match. DNA for the CDR3: TGTGCCAGCTCACCACTAGCGGGAGAGAGGCACGAGCAGTACTTC. It specifies CASSPLAGERHEQYF. The full variable domain, completed using reference TRBV18 and TRBJ2-7, is NAGVMQNPRHLVRRRGQEARLRCSPMKGHSHVYWYRQLPEEGLKFMVYLQKENIIDESGMPKERFSAEFPKEGPSILRIQQVVRGDSAAYFCASSPLAGERHEQYFGPGTRLTVT.

This sequence joins TRBV27 and TRBJ2-3; no clear D. Trimming removed 5 bases at V and 2 bases at J, with 17 bases between. The germline CDR1 and CDR2 sequences are MNHEY and SMNVEV (reference sequence). CDR3 length: 16 residues. The CDR3: CASSLTTPYPTDTQYF. Written as DNA, the CDR3 is TGTGCCAGCAGTCTTACGACCCCGTACCCCACAGATACGCAGTATTTT.

The rearrangement links TRBV5-1 to TRBJ2-1, with D possibly TRBD1 on 5 matching bases. CDR3 length equals 14 residues. The germline V and J ends were trimmed by 4 bases and 11 bases, with 19 bases remaining between them. The germline CDR1 and CDR2 sequences are SGHRS and YFSETQ. CDR3 bases: TGCGCCAGCAGCCCACACCCGACAGTCCAGAAGCAGTTCTTC. Protein product: CASSPHPTVQKQFF.